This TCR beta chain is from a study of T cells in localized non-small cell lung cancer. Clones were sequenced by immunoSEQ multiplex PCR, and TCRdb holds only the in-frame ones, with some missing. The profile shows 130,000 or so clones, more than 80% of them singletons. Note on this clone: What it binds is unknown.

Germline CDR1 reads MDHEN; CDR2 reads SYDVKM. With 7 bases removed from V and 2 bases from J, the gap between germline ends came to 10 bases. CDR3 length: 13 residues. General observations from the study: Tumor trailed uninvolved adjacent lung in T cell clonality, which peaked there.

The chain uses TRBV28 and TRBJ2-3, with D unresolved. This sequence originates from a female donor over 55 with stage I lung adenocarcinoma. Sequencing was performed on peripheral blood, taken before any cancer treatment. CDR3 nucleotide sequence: TGTGCCAGCACTCTATACTACACAGATACGCAGTATTTT. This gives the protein CASTLYYTDTQYF.